Presented here are 13 T cell receptor beta chains from one specimen sequenced in a study of blood T cell repertoires in COVID-19. Using immunoSEQ multiplex PCR, the repertoire was profiled, and TCRdb retains in-frame clones only, with some absent. In the table there are a few hundred thousand clones, around 88% of which are singletons. The source material was peripheral blood. All receptors come from a woman aged 45-65 years with acute or convalescent COVID-19.

This clone came up a few times. CDR3 nucleotide sequence: TGTGCCATCAGTGATGGGGCTAGCAATCAGCCCCAGCATTTT. This gives the protein CAISDGASNQPQHF. This rearrangement joins TRBV10-3 to TRBJ1-5; TRBD1 might be the D (5 bases). Germline CDR1 reads ENHRY; CDR2 reads SYGVKD. CDR3 length: 14 residues. Trimming took 3 bases from V and 0 from J, leaving 6 bases between them.

This chain links TRBV11-2 with TRBJ2-5; the D is unclear. Germline CDR1 and CDR2: SGHAT and FQNNGV. The germline V and J ends were trimmed by 1 base and 4 bases, with 4 bases remaining between them. The CDR3 spans 12 residues. CDR3 nucleotides: TGTGCCAGCAGCTTAGTCATAGAGACCCAGTACTTC. This encodes CASSLVIETQYF.

The chain has TRBV24-1 and TRBJ2-2; tentatively, D is TRBD1 (6 bases). Between the trimmed V and J ends, which lost 3 bases and 4 bases, there was a span of 11 bases. The CDR3 is 15 amino acids. Per the germline V gene, CDR1 is KGHDR and CDR2 is SFDVKD. The DNA for the CDR3 is TGTGCCACCAGTGATCCGAGGACAGTCACCGGGGAGCTGTTTTTT. It yields the protein CATSDPRTVTGELFF.

The V and J genes are TRBV7-9 and TRBJ1-2; no firm D call. The germline CDR1 and CDR2 sequences are SEHNR and FQNEAQ (reference sequence). CDR3 length: 13 amino acids. V was shortened by 5 bases and J by 5 bases, with 12 bases between the two germline ends. The CDR3, as DNA: TGTGCCAGCAGCAAGCTGGGAGAGTATGGCTACACCTTC. This encodes CASSKLGEYGYTF. Together with reference TRBV7-9 and TRBJ1-2, the CDR3 gives the full variable domain: DTGVSQNPRHKITKRGQNVTFRCDPISEHNRLYWYRQTLGQGPEFLTYFQNEAQLEKSRLLSDRFSAERPKGSFSTLEIQRTEQGDSAMYLCASSKLGEYGYTFGSGTRLTVV.

The gene calls are TRBV7-6 and TRBJ2-1; the D gene is possibly TRBD1 (7 bases). V lost 5 bases and J lost 5, with 16 bases in between. CDR1 and CDR2 from the germline V gene are SGHVS and FNYEAQ. This CDR3 spans 15 amino acids. Here the CDR3 DNA reads TGTGCCAGCAGCCCAGGGGCAGGGGGGCACAATGAGCAGTTCTTC. Protein: CASSPGAGGHNEQFF.

This clone came up many times. The CDR3 here is CASSVSGGFYNSPLHF. CDR3 sequence (DNA): TGTGCCAGCAGTGTATCGGGGGGGTTCTATAATTCACCCCTCCACTTT. This sequence joins TRBV2 and TRBJ1-6; a possible D gene is TRBD1 (5 bases). The CDR3 is 16 residues long. Trimming cost V 4 bases and J 3 bases, with 13 bases left between them. CDR1 SNHLY and CDR2 FYNNEI come from the germline V gene.

The V and J genes are TRBV6-6 and TRBJ1-3, with D maybe TRBD1 (6 bases). The CDR3 contains 16 residues. CDR1 is MNHNY and CDR2 is SVGAGI in the germline V gene (reference sequence). Trimming pared 6 bases from V and 0 bases from J, leaving 15 bases between. CDR3 nucleotide sequence: TGTGCCAGCAGGACCGGACAGTTCCTCTCTGGAAACACCATATATTTT. It yields the protein CASRTGQFLSGNTIYF.

This clone was seen once. The chain has TRBV5-1 and TRBJ2-7; the D gene is possibly TRBD2 (5 bases). This CDR3 region has 15 residues. The germline V gene has CDR1 SGHRS and CDR2 YFSETQ. Trimming pared 2 bases from V and 0 bases from J, leaving 12 bases between. Here the CDR3 DNA reads TGCGCCAGCAGCTTTTCCCCGGGGAGCTCCTACGAGCAGTACGTC. This encodes CASSFSPGSSYEQYV.

The chain recombines TRBV24-1 with TRBJ2-1; TRBD1 aligns across 8 bases. Per germline, CDR1 KGHDR and CDR2 SFDVKD. Germline trimming cut 8 bases from V and 4 bases from J; bases unmatched to any gene: 6. The CDR3 loop spans 14 amino acids. CDR3 protein: CATNPGQAYNEQFF. In DNA form, the CDR3 reads TGTGCCACCAACCCGGGACAGGCTTACAATGAGCAGTTCTTC.

V and J are TRBV19 and TRBJ1-1, with D possibly TRBD1 on 6 matching bases. Looked up from germline, CDR1 is LNHDA and CDR2 is SQIVND (reference sequence). This CDR3 is 15 amino acids long. With 6 bases removed from V and 2 bases from J, the gap between germline ends came to 16 bases. The CDR3 spells CASRATGRANTEAFF. In DNA, the CDR3 is TGTGCCAGTAGGGCCACAGGGAGGGCTAACACTGAAGCTTTCTTT.

V is TRBV3-1 (or the pseudogene TRBV3-2) and J is TRBJ2-6, with TRBD1 matching 8 bases. V shed 0 bases, J shed 3 bases, and the junction held 13 bases outside the gene matches. In germline, CDR1 is LGHDT, CDR2 YNNKEL (reference sequence). CDR3 length equals 20 residues. The DNA of the CDR3 is TGTGCCAGCAGCCAAGACTACGGGGACAGGTTTAAAGATGGGGCCAACGTCCTGACTTTC. It codes for CASSQDYGDRFKDGANVLTF.

J is TRBJ2-7 and V is TRBV27; possible D gene TRBD1, 6 bases. There are 12 residues in the CDR3. The germline V gene has CDR1 MNHEY and CDR2 SMNVEV (reference sequence). Trimming took off 10 bases at V and 2 bases at J, with 12 bases between the two ends. The CDR3 DNA sequence: TGTGCCACAAGGGACACAGCCTACGAGCAGTACTTC. Protein: CATRDTAYEQYF.

The chain couples TRBV7-2 to TRBJ1-1; TRBD1 might be the D (5 bases). The CDR3 totals 14 residues. Germline V gene sequence: CDR1 SGHTA, CDR2 FQGNSA. Trimming stripped 1 base from V and 5 bases from J, with 11 bases between. The CDR3 region has the DNA TGTGCCAGCAGCTTAGACTGGGGGGGGACTGAAGCTTTCTTT. It is translated as CASSLDWGGTEAFF. Based on the CDR3 plus reference TRBV7-2 and TRBJ1-1, the full variable domain is GAGVSQSPSNKVTEKGKDVELRCDPISGHTALYWYRQSLGQGLEFLIYFQGNSAPDKSGLPSDRFSAERTGGSVSTLTIQRTQQEDSAVYLCASSLDWGGTEAFFGQGTRLTVV.